Shown below are 28 T cell receptor beta chains from a single sample sequenced in a study of T cell responses to AZD1222 COVID-19 vaccine. The assay was immunoSEQ multiplex PCR, and TCRdb's table has in-frame clones only and misses some. The table has some 130,000 clones, 80% to 90% seen once. Sequences were derived from peripheral blood, sampled on day 0 of AZD1222 vaccination. Receptor source: an adult in good health.

The rearrangement joins TRBV5-4 to TRBJ1-3; tentatively, D is TRBD1 (6 bases). Germline V gene data show CDR1 as SGHNT and CDR2 as YYREEE (reference sequence). This CDR3 comprises 15 residues. The V and J ends lost 2 bases and 0 bases respectively, with 9 bases between them. CDR3 in DNA: TGTGCCAGCAGCTTAAGGGGGTCCTCTGGAAACACCATATATTTT. This codes for CASSLRGSSGNTIYF.

The chain combines TRBV7-9 with TRBJ2-1; TRBD1 matches at 12 bases. The germline CDR1 and CDR2 sequences are SEHNR and FQNEAQ (reference sequence). The CDR3 totals 15 residues. The trim removed 5 bases at V and 4 bases at J, leaving 3 bases unmatched. As DNA, the CDR3 is TGTGCCAGCAGCCGGGACAGGGGGCCGTACAATGAGCAGTTCTTC. Its translation: CASSRDRGPYNEQFF.

The chain recombines TRBV11-2 with TRBJ2-2; D is uncertain. V was clipped by 5 bases and J by 2 bases, with 18 bases between them. Germline assignment: CDR1 SGHAT and CDR2 FQNNGV. The CDR3 is made up of 17 amino acids. This chain's CDR3 is CASSPWSLQVNTGELFF. CDR3 DNA sequence: TGTGCCAGCAGCCCCTGGTCGCTGCAGGTAAACACCGGGGAGCTGTTTTTT. The full variable domain, completed using reference TRBV11-2 and TRBJ2-2, is EAGVAQSPRYKIIEKRQSVAFWCNPISGHATLYWYQQILGQGPKLLIQFQNNGVVDDSQLPKDRFSAERLKGVDSTLKIQPAKLEDSAVYLCASSPWSLQVNTGELFFGEGSRLTVL.

The chain joins TRBV30 to TRBJ1-3; D is unclear. The CDR3 is 16 residues long. Trimming removed 0 bases from V and 0 bases from J, with 12 bases in between. Germline lookup yields CDR1 GTSNPN and CDR2 SVGIG (reference sequence). In DNA form, the CDR3 reads TGTGCCTGGAGTGTACGCCGCCCCTTCTCTGGAAACACCATATATTTT. Translating gives CAWSVRRPFSGNTIYF.

This clone appeared a few times. The chain has TRBV5-4 and TRBJ1-1; D is uncertain. Deletions cut 4 bases from V and 5 bases from J, with 6 bases between. Germline CDR1 is SGHNT and CDR2 is YYREEE (reference sequence). This CDR3 is built from 11 residues. The CDR3 spells CASSRNTEAFF. DNA of the CDR3: TGTGCCAGCAGCCGCAATACTGAAGCTTTCTTT.

This sequence joins TRBV15 and TRBJ1-1; possible D gene TRBD1, 6 bases. Trimming pared 2 bases from V and 6 bases from J, leaving 10 bases between. The CDR3 totals 13 residues. CDR1 and CDR2 (germline): LNHNV, YYDKDF (reference sequence). The CDR3 here is CATSRQGIPEAFF. The CDR3 DNA reads as TGTGCCACCAGCAGACAGGGGATACCTGAAGCTTTCTTT.

V gene TRBV19 combines with J gene TRBJ1-1, with 7 bases matching TRBD1. Trimming took 8 bases from V and 0 from J; bases not matched to a gene: 9. The CDR3 spans 15 residues. Germline V gene lookup returns CDR1 LNHDA and CDR2 SQIVND (reference sequence). In nucleotides, the CDR3 is TGTGCCAGTCACCCCAGGGGGGCCGTGAACACTGAAGCTTTCTTT. Translated: CASHPRGAVNTEAFF. The whole variable domain, remainder taken from reference TRBV19 and TRBJ1-1, is DGGITQSPKYLFRKEGQNVTLSCEQNLNHDAMYWYRQDPGQGLRLIYYSQIVNDFQKGDIAEGYSVSREKKESFPLTVTSAQKNPTAFYLCASHPRGAVNTEAFFGQGTRLTVV.

The genes are TRBV19 and TRBJ1-4; 7 bases are a match to TRBD1. The CDR3 loop spans 15 amino acids. V gave up 3 bases and J gave up 5 bases; unmatched junction bases: 6. Germline CDR1 LNHDA, CDR2 SQIVND (reference sequence). The CDR3 bases are TGTGCCAGTAGTATCCCGGGCAGGGGGAATGAAAAACTGTTTTTT. Its protein is CASSIPGRGNEKLFF.

The rearrangement links TRBV27 to TRBJ2-7, with D possibly matching TRBD1 (6 bases). This CDR3 region has 12 residues. V was cut by 7 bases and J by 5 bases, with 12 bases left in between. Per germline, CDR1 MNHEY and CDR2 SMNVEV (reference sequence). The CDR3 sequence is CASKTGPDEQYF. CDR3 in DNA: TGTGCCAGCAAAACAGGGCCGGACGAGCAGTACTTC.

The J gene is TRBJ2-1, the V gene TRBV4-1; the match to TRBD2 covers 11 bases. The trim removed 4 bases at V and 5 bases at J, leaving 4 bases unmatched. Per the germline V gene, CDR1 is MGHRA and CDR2 is YSYEKL. The CDR3 length is 15 residues. CDR3 sequence: CASSRGTSGNNEQFF. CDR3 DNA: TGCGCCAGCAGCCGCGGGACTAGCGGCAACAATGAGCAGTTCTTC.

In its sample, this clone was seen once. The DNA of the CDR3 is TGTGCCAGCAGCACAACGGGACTAGCGGCGGGAGGTGAGCAGTTCTTC. Translating it yields CASSTTGLAAGGEQFF. J is TRBJ2-1 and V is TRBV7-9; 11 bases match TRBD2. CDR1 and CDR2 from the germline V gene are SEHNR and FQNEAQ (reference sequence). The CDR3 loop spans 16 amino acids. V was pared by 5 bases and J by 9 bases, with 12 bases of the junction left unmatched.

As regards this clone: The identical CDR3 is also encoded by other nucleotide sequences in the sample. This chain uses TRBV10-3 with TRBJ2-7; TRBD2 is a possible D gene (5 bases). The CDR3 is made up of 12 amino acids. Looked up from germline, CDR1 is ENHRY and CDR2 is SYGVKD. Trimming shortened V by 6 bases and J by 0 bases, and 6 bases separated the two germline ends. CDR3 nucleotide sequence: TGTGCCATCAGGGGGAGCTCCTACGAGCAGTACTTC. Residues: CAIRGSSYEQYF.

This chain connects TRBV19 to TRBJ1-4, with D perhaps TRBD1 (5 bases). Per the germline V gene, CDR1 is LNHDA and CDR2 is SQIVND (reference sequence). This CDR3 spans 12 amino acids. Between the trimmed V and J ends, which lost 11 bases and 3 bases, there was a span of 10 bases. CDR3 DNA sequence: TGTGCCGCTTGGGGCCCTAATGAAAAACTGTTTTTT. As protein: CAAWGPNEKLFF.

The chain has TRBV29-1 and TRBJ2-1, with D unclear. The germline V gene encodes CDR1 SQVTM and CDR2 ANQGSEA. The CDR3 contains 11 residues. V was cut by 7 bases and J by 7 bases, with 11 bases left in between. DNA for the CDR3: TGCAGCGAATCTTACGTAAATGAGCAGTTCTTC. The encoded protein is CSESYVNEQFF.

This chain links TRBV4-3 with TRBJ2-1; D may be TRBD1 or TRBD2 (5 bases each). The CDR3 covers 17 residues. The germline V gene encodes CDR1 LGHNA and CDR2 YSLEER. V lost 4 bases, J lost 0 bases, and 16 bases lay in between. The CDR3 loop reads CASSRSLGRSSYNEQFF. The CDR3 DNA sequence: TGCGCCAGCAGCCGATCCCTGGGACGGAGCTCCTACAATGAGCAGTTCTTC.

The chain uses TRBV19 and TRBJ1-1; no firm D call. The CDR3 has 14 residues. The germline V and J ends were trimmed by 3 bases and 0 bases, with 8 bases remaining between them. Germline V gives CDR1 LNHDA, CDR2 SQIVND (reference sequence). CDR3 loop: CASSISALNTEAFF. DNA of the CDR3: TGTGCCAGTAGTATTTCCGCCTTGAACACTGAAGCTTTCTTT.

Turning to this clone: Other DNA variants within this sample encode the same CDR3. The V and J genes are TRBV7-9 and TRBJ2-7; unclear D gene. V was cut by 1 base and J by 5 bases, with 3 bases left in between. Germline V gene data show CDR1 as SEHNR and CDR2 as FQNEAQ (reference sequence). The CDR3 length is 11 residues. CDR3 nucleotide sequence: TGTGCCAGCAGCTTAGGCGACGAGCAGTACTTC. Its translation: CASSLGDEQYF.

The chain couples TRBV5-1 to TRBJ1-1; TRBD1 aligns across 7 bases. V shed 4 bases, J shed 2 bases, and the junction held 20 bases outside the gene matches. The CDR3 spans 19 residues. The germline V gene encodes CDR1 SGHRS and CDR2 YFSETQ. CDR3 nucleotides: TGCGCCAGCAGCACCCGTCCCCAGGACAGGCCCCTGATTAACACTGAAGCTTTCTTT. It translates to CASSTRPQDRPLINTEAFF.

V is TRBV19 and J is TRBJ1-2, with 8 bases matching TRBD1. Trimming cost V 4 bases and J 4 bases; bases outside gene matches: 8. The CDR3 is 15 amino acids. Per the germline V gene, CDR1 is LNHDA and CDR2 is SQIVND (reference sequence). The CDR3 is CASSTRTGISYGYTF. The CDR3 region has the DNA TGTGCCAGTAGTACCCGGACAGGGATCTCCTATGGCTACACCTTC. The complete variable domain, with remaining parts taken from reference TRBV19 and TRBJ1-2, reads DGGITQSPKYLFRKEGQNVTLSCEQNLNHDAMYWYRQDPGQGLRLIYYSQIVNDFQKGDIAEGYSVSREKKESFPLTVTSAQKNPTAFYLCASSTRTGISYGYTFGSGTRLTVV.

The rearrangement links TRBV29-1 to TRBJ2-7, with 7 bases lining up with TRBD1. V shed 4 bases, J shed 3 bases, and the junction held 6 bases outside the gene matches. The CDR3 is 13 residues long. Germline-derived CDR1 and CDR2 are SQVTM and ANQGSEA. CDR3 protein: CSVAGTVLYEQYF. DNA for the CDR3: TGCAGCGTTGCCGGGACAGTTCTCTACGAGCAGTACTTC.

This clone was seen a single time. The V and J genes are TRBV4-3 and TRBJ2-7, with D possibly being TRBD1 or TRBD2 (5 bases each). The CDR3 consists of 17 residues. Germline assignment: CDR1 LGHNA and CDR2 YSLEER. Trimming shortened V by 0 bases and J by 1 base, and 16 bases separated the two germline ends. The CDR3 loop is CASSQDSVWGKSYEQYF. The CDR3 DNA sequence: TGCGCCAGCAGCCAAGACTCGGTTTGGGGGAAATCCTACGAGCAGTACTTC.

The V and J genes are TRBV19 and TRBJ2-5; no clear D. Trimming pared 7 bases from V and 1 base from J, leaving 13 bases between. Germline V gives CDR1 LNHDA, CDR2 SQIVND (reference sequence). The CDR3 length is 14 residues. CDR3 nucleotide sequence: TGTGCCAGTAACCCATCGCGCGTCCAAGAGACCCAGTACTTC. It encodes CASNPSRVQETQYF.

The chain joins TRBV7-2 to TRBJ2-7; D is uncertain. This CDR3 comprises 14 residues. V was cut by 3 bases and J by 5 bases, with 14 bases left in between. In germline, CDR1 is SGHTA, CDR2 FQGNSA. The DNA for the CDR3 is TGTGCCAGCAGCTTCTCGCACCCTCCTAACGAGCAGTACTTC. Translating gives CASSFSHPPNEQYF.

The V and J genes are TRBV30 and TRBJ2-1; 7 bases match TRBD2. Looked up from germline, CDR1 is GTSNPN and CDR2 is SVGIG (reference sequence). V gave up 0 bases and J gave up 2 bases; unmatched junction bases: 1. The CDR3 extends over 14 amino acids. CDR3 DNA sequence: TGTGCCTGGAGTGTAAGCGGGACCTACAATGAGCAGTTCTTC. Translation: CAWSVSGTYNEQFF.

This rearrangement joins TRBV7-2 to TRBJ2-3; the match to TRBD2 covers 7 bases. Per germline, CDR1 SGHTA and CDR2 FQGNSA. The CDR3 sequence is 15 residues long. With 4 bases clipped from V and 1 base from J, the junction kept 5 bases outside the gene matches. The CDR3 region has the DNA TGTGCCAGCAGCTCCCAGCGGGGTCGCACAGATACGCAGTATTTT. It translates to CASSSQRGRTDTQYF.

The CDR3 DNA reads TGTGCCTGGAGTTTAGACAGACTGAACACCGGGGAGCTGTTTTTT. Its protein product is CAWSLDRLNTGELFF. This chain connects TRBV30 to TRBJ2-2; D might be TRBD1 (5 bases). V gave up 2 bases and J gave up 1 base, with 11 bases separating them. Germline V lookup: CDR1 GTSNPN, CDR2 SVGIG (reference sequence). This CDR3 contains 15 residues.

V is TRBV4-1 and J is TRBJ2-7; maybe TRBD1 (5 bases). Germline V CDR1 and CDR2: MGHRA, YSYEKL. The CDR3 loop spans 16 amino acids. Trimming removed 0 bases at V and 2 bases at J, with 14 bases between. CDR3 DNA: TGCGCCAGCAGCCAAGAGGAAGGGAACAGGCCCTACGAGCAGTACTTC. Translation gives CASSQEEGNRPYEQYF.

The chain employs TRBV7-9 and TRBJ2-1; D uncertain. This CDR3 is 12 amino acids long. In germline, CDR1 is SEHNR, CDR2 FQNEAQ (reference sequence). V dropped 4 bases and J dropped 8 bases, with 9 bases sitting between them. CDR3 region: CASSYLDDEQFF. The DNA for the CDR3 is TGTGCCAGCAGCTACCTTGACGATGAGCAGTTCTTC.